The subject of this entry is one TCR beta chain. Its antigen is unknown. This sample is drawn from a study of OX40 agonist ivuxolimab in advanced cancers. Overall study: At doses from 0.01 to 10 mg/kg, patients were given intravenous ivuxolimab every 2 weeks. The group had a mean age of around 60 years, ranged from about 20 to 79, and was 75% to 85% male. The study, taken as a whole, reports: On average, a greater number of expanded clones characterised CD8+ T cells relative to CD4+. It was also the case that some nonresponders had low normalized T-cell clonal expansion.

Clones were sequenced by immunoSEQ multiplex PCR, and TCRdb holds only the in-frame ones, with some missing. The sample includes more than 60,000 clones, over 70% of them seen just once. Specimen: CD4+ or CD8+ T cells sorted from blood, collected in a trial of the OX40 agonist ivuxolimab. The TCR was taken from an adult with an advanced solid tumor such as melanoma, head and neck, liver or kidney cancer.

CDR3 DNA: TGTGCCAGTGGGGACACTGGAAACACCATATATTTT. Translated: CASGDTGNTIYF. This chain joins TRBV19 and TRBJ1-3, with D possibly being TRBD1 (6 bases). The CDR3 is 12 residues long. V lost 8 bases and J lost 2, with 7 bases in between. Germline V lookup: CDR1 LNHDA, CDR2 SQIVND (reference sequence).